This T cell receptor (beta chain) was recorded in a study of Graves' ophthalmopathy and Graves' hyperthyroidism. The junction had 11 bases not matched to a gene; V was cut back by 6 bases and J by 0 bases. Germline loops: CDR1 DFQATT, CDR2 SNEGSKA (reference sequence). The CDR3 is 16 amino acids. RNA transcripts provided the template for amplifying TCR beta CDR3 regions. Second-round multiplex PCR followed a first-round RT-PCR using HTBI primers. TCRdb processed the multiplex PCR reads anew with MiXCR; each CDR3 protein has one entry. This sample has a few hundred thousand distinct CDR3 sequences, with 17% found just once.

The sequence derives from an adult woman with stable Graves' hyperthyroidism. Sequenced sample: peripheral blood. V and J are TRBV20-1 and TRBJ1-3; 7 nucleotides match TRBD1. CDR3 coding DNA: TGCAGTGCGTTAGGGGGCAATTTGTACTCTGGAAACACCATATATTTT. This encodes CSALGGNLYSGNTIYF.